These T cell receptor beta chains were read from a single sample in a study of control samples from healthy donors and cancer patients. TCRdb's table, derived via immunoSEQ multiplex PCR, lists solely in-frame clones and lacks some. In the table there are over 150,000 clones, about 90% of which are singletons. Sequencing used blood. The receptor source for this set is a woman between 40 and 50 years old in good health. The CDR3 runs from the conserved cysteine through the conserved F or W. D genes are given only for firm matches. For some rows the clone size is stated as once, few or many, or as a class when expanded; others skip it.

J gene: TRBJ2-2
V gene: TRBV19
D gene: -
clone size: -
CDR3 protein: CASSMDQGTGELFF
CDR3 DNA: TGTGCCAGTAGTATGGATCAGGGGACCGGGGAGCTGTTTTTT

J gene: TRBJ1-3
V gene: TRBV19
D gene: -
clone size: -
CDR3 protein: CASSTGTPGNTIYF
CDR3 DNA: TGTGCCAGTAGTACAGGGACGCCAGGAAACACCATATATTTT

J gene: TRBJ1-4
V gene: TRBV6-5
D gene: TRBD1
clone size: few
CDR3 protein: CASWAGTGLNEKLFF
CDR3 DNA: TGTGCCAGCTGGGCCGGGACAGGCCTCAATGAAAAACTGTTTTTT

J gene: TRBJ2-2
V gene: TRBV9
D gene: -
clone size: -
CDR3 protein: CASSVAGYTGELFF
CDR3 DNA: TGTGCCAGCAGCGTAGCAGGGTACACCGGGGAGCTGTTTTTT

J gene: TRBJ1-5
V gene: TRBV19
D gene: -
clone size: -
CDR3 protein: CASSLKVPSNQPQHF
CDR3 DNA: TGTGCCAGTAGTTTGAAGGTCCCCAGCAATCAGCCCCAGCATTTT

J gene: TRBJ2-2
V gene: TRBV27
D gene: TRBD1
clone size: -
CDR3 protein: CASSGTGGRGYTGELFF
CDR3 DNA: TGTGCCAGTTCCGGGACAGGGGGACGGGGGTACACCGGGGAGCTGTTTTTT

J gene: TRBJ2-1
V gene: TRBV29-1
D gene: -
clone size: -
CDR3 protein: CSVGSTAPAYNEQFF
CDR3 DNA: TGCAGCGTTGGGTCGACGGCCCCAGCCTACAATGAGCAGTTCTTC

J gene: TRBJ1-4
V gene: TRBV15
D gene: -
clone size: -
CDR3 protein: CATSRTGLTNEKLFF
CDR3 DNA: TGTGCCACCAGCAGGACGGGCCTCACTAATGAAAAACTGTTTTTT

J gene: TRBJ1-1
V gene: TRBV2
D gene: -
clone size: -
CDR3 protein: CASMGAQVGAFF
CDR3 DNA: TGTGCCAGCATGGGGGCTCAGGTCGGAGCTTTCTTT

J gene: TRBJ1-2
V gene: TRBV6-1
D gene: TRBD1
clone size: -
CDR3 protein: CASFDRALGYTF
CDR3 DNA: TGTGCCAGCTTCGACAGGGCCTTAGGCTACACCTTC

J gene: TRBJ1-6
V gene: TRBV2
D gene: -
clone size: -
CDR3 protein: CASTPRRAMNSPLHF
CDR3 DNA: TGTGCCAGCACTCCCCGTCGGGCTATGAATTCACCCCTCCACTTT

J gene: TRBJ1-1
V gene: TRBV7-8
D gene: -
clone size: once
CDR3 protein: CASSSPRAKTEAFF
CDR3 DNA: TGTGCCAGCAGCTCCCCCCGGGCGAAAACTGAAGCTTTCTTT

J gene: TRBJ2-3
V gene: TRBV11-2
D gene: -
clone size: -
CDR3 protein: CASSLQPGSTDTQYF
CDR3 DNA: TGTGCCAGCAGCTTACAACCCGGTAGCACAGATACGCAGTATTTT

J gene: TRBJ2-5
V gene: TRBV12-3/TRBV12-4
D gene: TRBD1
clone size: -
CDR3 protein: CASSPTGEETQYF
CDR3 DNA: TGTGCCAGCAGTCCCACAGGGGAGGAGACCCAGTACTTC

J gene: TRBJ2-1
V gene: TRBV20-1
D gene: TRBD2
clone size: -
CDR3 protein: CSASYLAGGPNEQFF
CDR3 DNA: TGCAGTGCTAGTTATCTGGCGGGGGGGCCCAATGAGCAGTTCTTC

J gene: TRBJ1-5
V gene: TRBV10-3
D gene: -
clone size: -
CDR3 protein: CAISEGPNTGNQPQHF
CDR3 DNA: TGTGCCATCAGTGAGGGTCCCAATACGGGCAATCAGCCCCAGCATTTT

J gene: TRBJ1-3
V gene: TRBV9
D gene: -
clone size: -
CDR3 protein: CASGKPGGNTIYF
CDR3 DNA: TGTGCCAGCGGAAAACCGGGTGGAAACACCATATATTTT

J gene: TRBJ1-2
V gene: TRBV5-4
D gene: TRBD1
clone size: -
CDR3 protein: CASSRQGPGYTF
CDR3 DNA: TGTGCCAGCAGTAGACAGGGCCCTGGCTACACCTTC

J gene: TRBJ1-2
V gene: TRBV11-2
D gene: -
clone size: -
CDR3 protein: CASSSTGYGYTF
CDR3 DNA: TGTGCCAGCAGCTCCACAGGGTATGGCTACACCTTC

J gene: TRBJ2-3
V gene: TRBV5-1
D gene: -
clone size: -
CDR3 protein: CASSLGTSDTQYF
CDR3 DNA: TGCGCCAGCAGCTTAGGGACCTCAGATACGCAGTATTTT

J gene: TRBJ1-1
V gene: TRBV18
D gene: -
clone size: once
CDR3 protein: CASSRKGQNTEAFF
CDR3 DNA: TGTGCCAGCTCACGAAAAGGACAGAACACTGAAGCTTTCTTT

J gene: TRBJ1-1
V gene: TRBV7-9
D gene: -
clone size: -
CDR3 protein: CASSLQNTEAFF
CDR3 DNA: TGTGCCAGCAGCTTACAGAACACTGAAGCTTTCTTT

J gene: TRBJ1-2
V gene: TRBV25-1
D gene: -
clone size: -
CDR3 protein: CASSEFIPSGYTF
CDR3 DNA: TGTGCCAGCAGTGAATTTATCCCAAGTGGCTACACCTTC

J gene: TRBJ2-1
V gene: TRBV27
D gene: TRBD2
clone size: -
CDR3 protein: CASSPGLAGHNYNEQFF
CDR3 DNA: TGTGCCAGCAGTCCCGGACTAGCGGGGCACAACTACAATGAGCAGTTCTTC

J gene: TRBJ1-5
V gene: TRBV6-5
D gene: TRBD1
clone size: once
CDR3 protein: CASSYGTDSNQPQHF
CDR3 DNA: TGTGCCAGCAGTTACGGGACAGATAGCAATCAGCCCCAGCATTTT

J gene: TRBJ2-7
V gene: TRBV2
D gene: -
clone size: -
CDR3 protein: CASSQQGVHEQYF
CDR3 DNA: TGTGCCAGCAGCCAACAGGGCGTCCACGAGCAGTACTTC

J gene: TRBJ2-7
V gene: TRBV20-1
D gene: -
clone size: -
CDR3 protein: CSAGQSDEQYF
CDR3 DNA: TGCAGTGCTGGGCAGAGCGACGAGCAGTACTTC

J gene: TRBJ2-7
V gene: TRBV28
D gene: -
clone size: few
CDR3 protein: CASGLYEQYF
CDR3 DNA: TGTGCCAGCGGACTATACGAGCAGTACTTC

J gene: TRBJ2-1
V gene: TRBV9
D gene: -
clone size: -
CDR3 protein: CASSVLGAGDNEQFF
CDR3 DNA: TGTGCCAGCAGCGTCCTAGGGGCAGGGGATAATGAGCAGTTCTTC

J gene: TRBJ2-2
V gene: TRBV4-1
D gene: -
clone size: -
CDR3 protein: CASSQFVANTGELFF
CDR3 DNA: TGCGCCAGCAGCCAATTCGTCGCGAACACCGGGGAGCTGTTTTTT

J gene: TRBJ1-4
V gene: TRBV6-6
D gene: -
clone size: -
CDR3 protein: CASSPGTAVYATNEKLFF
CDR3 DNA: TGTGCCAGCAGTCCTGGGACGGCCGTTTACGCAACTAATGAAAAACTGTTTTTT

J gene: TRBJ1-6
V gene: TRBV6-6
D gene: TRBD1
clone size: -
CDR3 protein: CACSRTGESPLHF
CDR3 DNA: TGTGCCTGCTCGCGGACAGGGGAATCACCCCTCCACTTT

J gene: TRBJ1-2
V gene: TRBV6-5
D gene: -
clone size: -
CDR3 protein: CASSYSTGRGYGYTF
CDR3 DNA: TGTGCCAGCAGTTACTCGACCGGACGGGGCTATGGCTACACCTTC

J gene: TRBJ1-4
V gene: TRBV9
D gene: -
clone size: -
CDR3 protein: CASSPGGDYEKLFF
CDR3 DNA: TGTGCCAGCAGCCCCGGGGGGGATTATGAAAAACTGTTTTTT

J gene: TRBJ2-1
V gene: TRBV12-3/TRBV12-4
D gene: -
clone size: -
CDR3 protein: CASGDLNNEQFF
CDR3 DNA: TGTGCCAGCGGGGACCTGAACAATGAGCAGTTCTTC

J gene: TRBJ1-3
V gene: TRBV5-4
D gene: -
clone size: -
CDR3 protein: CASSSRDSGNTIYF
CDR3 DNA: TGTGCCAGCAGCAGCAGGGATAGTGGAAACACCATATATTTT

J gene: TRBJ1-2
V gene: TRBV18
D gene: TRBD1
clone size: -
CDR3 protein: CASSPLATGVNYGYTF
CDR3 DNA: TGTGCCAGCTCACCCCTTGCGACAGGGGTTAACTATGGCTACACCTTC

J gene: TRBJ1-1
V gene: TRBV6-5
D gene: -
clone size: -
CDR3 protein: CASSYGIQRNTEAFF
CDR3 DNA: TGTGCCAGCAGTTACGGCATACAACGGAACACTGAAGCTTTCTTT

J gene: TRBJ2-1
V gene: TRBV7-3
D gene: -
clone size: -
CDR3 protein: CASSSTTGNEQFF
CDR3 DNA: TGTGCCAGCAGCTCCACGACAGGCAATGAGCAGTTCTTC

J gene: TRBJ2-7
V gene: TRBV25-1
D gene: TRBD1
clone size: few
CDR3 protein: CASSEYPTGAAEQYF
CDR3 DNA: TGTGCCAGCAGTGAATATCCGACAGGGGCTGCAGAGCAGTACTTC

J gene: TRBJ1-4
V gene: TRBV7-9
D gene: -
clone size: -
CDR3 protein: CASSEGTNEKLFF
CDR3 DNA: TGTGCCAGCAGCGAGGGAACTAATGAAAAACTGTTTTTT